The sequence of this TCR beta chain was determined in a study of regulatory T cells in long-lasting Graves disease. Stated time point: persistent/refractory GD, antithyroid drugs over 5 years with positive TRAb. Isolated PBMC RNA provided the starting material for the TCR library. Overall study results and limits: Fewer public clonotypes were shared by new patients (966) than by persistent patients (around 2,800).

Remarks on this clonotype: Its antigen remains unknown.

From germline, CDR1 is ENHRY and CDR2 SYGVKD. The ends were cut back, 2 bases at V and 10 bases at J, with 15 bases in the middle. The CDR3 loop spans 14 amino acids. Building the TCR beta libraries relied on iRepertoire HTBI primers, and CDR3 regions underwent Arm-PCR. MiXCR, run by TCRdb on the multiplex PCR reads, gives a single entry per CDR3 protein. The sample carries about 430,000 distinct CDR3 sequences, approximately 22% recorded once. Specimen: peripheral blood mononuclear cells (PBMCs), collected when the disease was refractory, from a patient treated with antithyroid drugs. This clonotype originated in a female donor with Graves disease. J is TRBJ2-1 and V is TRBV10-3, with D perhaps matching TRBD2 (5 bases). CDR3 DNA: TGTGCCATCAGTGAGCGCTCGGACTCGCTAGAGCAGTTCTTC. Translation: CAISERSDSLEQFF.